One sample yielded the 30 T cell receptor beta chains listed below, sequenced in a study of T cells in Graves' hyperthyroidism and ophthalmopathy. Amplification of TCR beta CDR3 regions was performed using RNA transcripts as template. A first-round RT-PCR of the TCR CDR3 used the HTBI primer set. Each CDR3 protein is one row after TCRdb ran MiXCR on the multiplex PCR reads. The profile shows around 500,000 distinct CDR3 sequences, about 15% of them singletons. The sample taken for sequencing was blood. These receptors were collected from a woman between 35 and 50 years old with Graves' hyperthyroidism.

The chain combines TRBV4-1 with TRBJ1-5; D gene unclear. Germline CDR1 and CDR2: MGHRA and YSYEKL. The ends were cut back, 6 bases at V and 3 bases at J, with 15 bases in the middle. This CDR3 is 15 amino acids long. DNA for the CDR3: TGCGCCAGCAGGAACGGGGTGGGGTTCAATCAGCCCCAGCATTTT. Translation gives CASRNGVGFNQPQHF.

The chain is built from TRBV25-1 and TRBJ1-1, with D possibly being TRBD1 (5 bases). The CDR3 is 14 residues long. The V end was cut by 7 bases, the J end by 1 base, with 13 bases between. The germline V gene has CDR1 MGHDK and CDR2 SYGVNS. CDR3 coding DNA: TGTGCCAGCACCCTGGGACGGACGAACACTGAAGCTTTCTTT. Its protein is CASTLGRTNTEAFF.

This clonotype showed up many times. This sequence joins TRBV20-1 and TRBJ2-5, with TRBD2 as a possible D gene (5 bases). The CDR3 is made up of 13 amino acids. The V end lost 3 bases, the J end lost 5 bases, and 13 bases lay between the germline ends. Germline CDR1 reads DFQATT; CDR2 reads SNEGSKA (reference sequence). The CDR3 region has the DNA TGCAGTGCTAGTCCTCTAGCCGGGGAGACCCAGTACTTC. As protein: CSASPLAGETQYF.

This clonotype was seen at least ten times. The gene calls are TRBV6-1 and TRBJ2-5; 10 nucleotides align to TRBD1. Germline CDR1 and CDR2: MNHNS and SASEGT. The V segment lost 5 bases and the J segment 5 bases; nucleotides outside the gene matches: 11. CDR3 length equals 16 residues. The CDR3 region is CASSSYATGGSETQYF. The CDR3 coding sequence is TGTGCCAGCAGTTCCTATGCGACAGGGGGCAGTGAGACCCAGTACTTC.

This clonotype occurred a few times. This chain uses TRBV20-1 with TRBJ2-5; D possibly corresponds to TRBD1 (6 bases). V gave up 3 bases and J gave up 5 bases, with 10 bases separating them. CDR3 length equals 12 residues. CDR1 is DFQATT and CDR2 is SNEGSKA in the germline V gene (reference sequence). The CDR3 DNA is TGCAGTGCTAGTGACAGGTTGGAGACCCAGTACTTC. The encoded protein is CSASDRLETQYF.

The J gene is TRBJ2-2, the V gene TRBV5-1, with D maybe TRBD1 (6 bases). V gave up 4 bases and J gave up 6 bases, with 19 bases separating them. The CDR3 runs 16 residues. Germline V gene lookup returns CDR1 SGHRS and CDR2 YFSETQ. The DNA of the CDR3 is TGCGCCAGCAGCAGAGCGCCCAGGGGAACCCCCGGGGAGCTGTTTTTT. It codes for CASSRAPRGTPGELFF.

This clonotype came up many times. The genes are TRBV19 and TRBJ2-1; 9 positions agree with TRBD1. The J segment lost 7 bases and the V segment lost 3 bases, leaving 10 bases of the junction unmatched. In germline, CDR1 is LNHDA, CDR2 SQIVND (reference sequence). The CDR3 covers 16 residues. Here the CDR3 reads CASSIRTGAPDNEQFF. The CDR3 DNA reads TGTGCCAGTAGTATCCGGACAGGGGCCCCGGATAATGAGCAGTTCTTC.

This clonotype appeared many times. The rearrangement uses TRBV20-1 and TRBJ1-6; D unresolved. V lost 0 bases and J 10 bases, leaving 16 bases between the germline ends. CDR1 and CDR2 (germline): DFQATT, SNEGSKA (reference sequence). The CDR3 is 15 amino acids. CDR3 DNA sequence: TGCAGTGCTAGAGATCTCGGCGGCGTTGCATCACCCCTCCACTTT. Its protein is CSARDLGGVASPLHF.

CDR3 residues: CSVEDLRGRDTDTQYF. Written as DNA, the CDR3 is TGCAGCGTTGAAGATCTCCGTGGGCGGGACACAGATACGCAGTATTTT. V and J are TRBV29-1 and TRBJ2-3, with a tentative D call TRBD2 (6 bases). This CDR3 spans 16 amino acids. V was shortened by 0 bases and J by 2 bases, with 15 bases between the two germline ends. The germline V gene has CDR1 SQVTM and CDR2 ANQGSEA.

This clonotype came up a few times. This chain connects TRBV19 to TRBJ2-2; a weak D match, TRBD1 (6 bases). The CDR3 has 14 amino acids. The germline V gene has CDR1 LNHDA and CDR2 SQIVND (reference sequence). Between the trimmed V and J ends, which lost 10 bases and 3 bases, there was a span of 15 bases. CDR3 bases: TGTGCCATTCGCAGGGGTAGGGACACCGGGGAGCTGTTTTTT. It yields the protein CAIRRGRDTGELFF.

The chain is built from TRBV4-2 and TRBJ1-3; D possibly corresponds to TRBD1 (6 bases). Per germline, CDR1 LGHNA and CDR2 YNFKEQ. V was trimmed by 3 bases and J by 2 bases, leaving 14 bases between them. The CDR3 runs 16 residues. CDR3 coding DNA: TGTGCCAGCAGCCATGGGTTAGGGGGGGCTGGAAACACCATATATTTT. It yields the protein CASSHGLGGAGNTIYF.

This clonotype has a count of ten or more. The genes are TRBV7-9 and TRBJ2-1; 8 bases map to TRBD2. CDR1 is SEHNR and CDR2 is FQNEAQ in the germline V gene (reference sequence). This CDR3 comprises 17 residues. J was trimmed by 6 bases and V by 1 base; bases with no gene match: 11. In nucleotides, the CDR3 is TGTGCCAGCAGCTTAGAAGTGGCCAGCGGGAGCAGCAATGAGCAGTTCTTC. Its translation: CASSLEVASGSSNEQFF.

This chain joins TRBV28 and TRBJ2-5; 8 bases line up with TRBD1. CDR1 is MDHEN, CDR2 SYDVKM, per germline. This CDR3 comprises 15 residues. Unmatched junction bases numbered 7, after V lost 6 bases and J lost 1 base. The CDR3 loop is CASSPADRGQETQYF. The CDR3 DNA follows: TGTGCCAGCAGCCCGGCAGACAGGGGCCAAGAGACCCAGTACTTC.

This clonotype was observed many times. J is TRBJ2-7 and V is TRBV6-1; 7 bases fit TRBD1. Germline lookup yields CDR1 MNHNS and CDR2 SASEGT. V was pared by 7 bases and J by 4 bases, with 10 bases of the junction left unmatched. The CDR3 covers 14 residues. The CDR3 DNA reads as TGTGCCAGCACTTTGTCGGGACAGTTGTACGAGCAGTACTTC. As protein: CASTLSGQLYEQYF.

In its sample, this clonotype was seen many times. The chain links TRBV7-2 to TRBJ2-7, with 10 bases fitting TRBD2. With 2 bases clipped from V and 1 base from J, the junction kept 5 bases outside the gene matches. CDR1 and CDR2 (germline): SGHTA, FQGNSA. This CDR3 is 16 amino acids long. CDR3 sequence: CASSLRSSGRSYEQYF. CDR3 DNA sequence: TGTGCCAGCAGCTTACGTTCTAGCGGGAGATCCTACGAGCAGTACTTC.

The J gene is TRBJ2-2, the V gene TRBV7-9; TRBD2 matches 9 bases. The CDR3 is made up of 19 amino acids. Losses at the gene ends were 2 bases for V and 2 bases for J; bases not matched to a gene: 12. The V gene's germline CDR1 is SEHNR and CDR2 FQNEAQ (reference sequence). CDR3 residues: CASSLPLGPSGVNTGELFF. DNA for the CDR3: TGTGCCAGCAGCTTACCTCTGGGGCCTAGCGGGGTTAACACCGGGGAGCTGTTTTTT. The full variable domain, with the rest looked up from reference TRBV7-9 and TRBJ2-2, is DTGVSQNPRHKITKRGQNVTFRCDPISEHNRLYWYRQTLGQGPEFLTYFQNEAQLEKSRLLSDRFSAERPKGSFSTLEIQRTEQGDSAMYLCASSLPLGPSGVNTGELFFGEGSRLTVL.

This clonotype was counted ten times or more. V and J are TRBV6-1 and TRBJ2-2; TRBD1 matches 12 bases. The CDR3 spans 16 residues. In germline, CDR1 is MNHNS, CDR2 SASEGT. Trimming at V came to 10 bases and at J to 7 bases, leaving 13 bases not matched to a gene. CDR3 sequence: CAISKGDRGRNGELFF. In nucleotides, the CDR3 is TGTGCCATCTCGAAGGGGGACAGGGGGCGTAACGGGGAGCTGTTTTTT.

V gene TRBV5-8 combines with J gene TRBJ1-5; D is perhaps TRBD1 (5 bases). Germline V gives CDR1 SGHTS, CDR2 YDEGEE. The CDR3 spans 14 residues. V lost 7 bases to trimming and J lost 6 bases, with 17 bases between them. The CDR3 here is CASVSWGGSQPQHF. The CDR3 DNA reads TGTGCCAGCGTATCTTGGGGGGGTAGTCAGCCCCAGCATTTT.

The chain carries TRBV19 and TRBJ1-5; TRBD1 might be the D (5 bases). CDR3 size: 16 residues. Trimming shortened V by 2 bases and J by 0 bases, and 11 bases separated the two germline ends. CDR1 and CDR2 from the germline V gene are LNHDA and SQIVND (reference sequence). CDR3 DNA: TGTGCCAGTAGTATATTCGCAGGGTTTAGCAATCAGCCCCAGCATTTT. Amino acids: CASSIFAGFSNQPQHF. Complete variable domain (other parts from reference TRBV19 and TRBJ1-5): DGGITQSPKYLFRKEGQNVTLSCEQNLNHDAMYWYRQDPGQGLRLIYYSQIVNDFQKGDIAEGYSVSREKKESFPLTVTSAQKNPTAFYLCASSIFAGFSNQPQHFGDGTRLSIL.

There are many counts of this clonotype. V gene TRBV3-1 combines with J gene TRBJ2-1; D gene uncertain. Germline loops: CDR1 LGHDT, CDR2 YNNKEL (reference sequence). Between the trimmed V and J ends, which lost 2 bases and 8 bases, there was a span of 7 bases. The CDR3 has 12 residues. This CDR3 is CASSQSIYEQFF. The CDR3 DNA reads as TGTGCCAGCAGCCAAAGTATTTATGAGCAGTTCTTC.

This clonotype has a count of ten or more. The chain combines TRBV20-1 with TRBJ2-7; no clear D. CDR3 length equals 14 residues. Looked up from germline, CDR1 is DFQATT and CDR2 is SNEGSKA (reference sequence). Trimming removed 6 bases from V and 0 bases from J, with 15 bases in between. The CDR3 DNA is TGCAGTGCGGATCTAAATGCAGTCTCCTACGAGCAGTACTTC. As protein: CSADLNAVSYEQYF.

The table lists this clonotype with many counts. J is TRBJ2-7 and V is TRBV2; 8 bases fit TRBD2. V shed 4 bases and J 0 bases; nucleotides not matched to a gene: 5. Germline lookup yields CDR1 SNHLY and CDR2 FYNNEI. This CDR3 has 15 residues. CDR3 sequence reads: CASSVPAGVSYEQYF. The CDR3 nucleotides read TGTGCCAGCAGTGTTCCAGCGGGGGTCTCCTACGAGCAGTACTTC.

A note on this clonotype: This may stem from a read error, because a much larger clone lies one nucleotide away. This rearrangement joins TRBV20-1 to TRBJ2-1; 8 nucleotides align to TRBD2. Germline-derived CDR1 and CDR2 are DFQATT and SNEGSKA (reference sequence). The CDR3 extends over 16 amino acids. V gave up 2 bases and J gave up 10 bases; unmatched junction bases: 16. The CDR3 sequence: CSARSLPGLVGGEQFF. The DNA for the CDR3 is TGCAGTGCTAGATCCCTACCGGGACTAGTGGGAGGGGAGCAGTTCTTC.

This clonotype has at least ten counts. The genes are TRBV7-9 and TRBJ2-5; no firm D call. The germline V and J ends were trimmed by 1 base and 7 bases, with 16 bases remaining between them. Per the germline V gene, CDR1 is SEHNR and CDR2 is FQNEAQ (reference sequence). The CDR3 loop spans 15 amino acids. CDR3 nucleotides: TGTGCCAGCAGCTTAGGCTACACAACCACGAGGACCCAGTACTTC. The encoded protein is CASSLGYTTTRTQYF. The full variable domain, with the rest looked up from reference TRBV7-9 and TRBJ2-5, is DTGVSQNPRHKITKRGQNVTFRCDPISEHNRLYWYRQTLGQGPEFLTYFQNEAQLEKSRLLSDRFSAERPKGSFSTLEIQRTEQGDSAMYLCASSLGYTTTRTQYFGPGTRLLVL.

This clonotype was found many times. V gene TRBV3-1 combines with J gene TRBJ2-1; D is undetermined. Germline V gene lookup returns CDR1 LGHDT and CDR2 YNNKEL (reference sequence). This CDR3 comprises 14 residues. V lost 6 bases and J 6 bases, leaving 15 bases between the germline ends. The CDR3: CASSPQRTANEQFF. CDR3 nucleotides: TGTGCCAGCAGTCCACAAAGGACGGCCAATGAGCAGTTCTTC.

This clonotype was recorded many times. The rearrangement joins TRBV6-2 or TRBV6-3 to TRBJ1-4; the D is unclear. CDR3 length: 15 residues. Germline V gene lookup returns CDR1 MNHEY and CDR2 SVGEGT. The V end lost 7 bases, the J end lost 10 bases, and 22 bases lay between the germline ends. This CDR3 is CASKKTGSREGKLFF. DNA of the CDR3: TGTGCCAGCAAAAAAACCGGGTCCCGAGAGGGAAAACTGTTTTTT.

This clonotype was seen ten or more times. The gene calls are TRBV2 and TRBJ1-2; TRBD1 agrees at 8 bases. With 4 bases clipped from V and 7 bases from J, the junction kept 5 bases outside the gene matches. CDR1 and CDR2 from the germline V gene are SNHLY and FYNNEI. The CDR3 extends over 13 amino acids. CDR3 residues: CASSGTGRSGYTF. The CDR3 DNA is TGTGCCAGCAGTGGGACAGGGCGGTCTGGCTACACCTTC.

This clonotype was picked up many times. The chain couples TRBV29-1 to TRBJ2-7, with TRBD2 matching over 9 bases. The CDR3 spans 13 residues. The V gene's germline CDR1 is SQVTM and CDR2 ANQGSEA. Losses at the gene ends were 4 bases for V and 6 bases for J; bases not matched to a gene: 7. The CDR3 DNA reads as TGCAGCGTTGGGCCTAGCGGGATAGGCGAGCAGTACTTC. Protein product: CSVGPSGIGEQYF.

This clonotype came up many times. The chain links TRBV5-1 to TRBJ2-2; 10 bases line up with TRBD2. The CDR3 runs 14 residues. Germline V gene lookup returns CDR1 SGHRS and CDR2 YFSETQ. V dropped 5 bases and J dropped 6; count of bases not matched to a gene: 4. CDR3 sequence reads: CASSLAGDSGELFF. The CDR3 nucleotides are TGCGCCAGCAGTCTAGCGGGAGATTCCGGGGAGCTGTTTTTT.

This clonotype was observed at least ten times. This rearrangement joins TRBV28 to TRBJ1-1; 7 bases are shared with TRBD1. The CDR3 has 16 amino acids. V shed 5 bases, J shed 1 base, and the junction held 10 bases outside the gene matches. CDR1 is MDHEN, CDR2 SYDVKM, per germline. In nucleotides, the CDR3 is TGTGCCAGCAGTGGGGGTAGAGGGACAGCGAACACTGAAGCTTTCTTT. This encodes CASSGGRGTANTEAFF.